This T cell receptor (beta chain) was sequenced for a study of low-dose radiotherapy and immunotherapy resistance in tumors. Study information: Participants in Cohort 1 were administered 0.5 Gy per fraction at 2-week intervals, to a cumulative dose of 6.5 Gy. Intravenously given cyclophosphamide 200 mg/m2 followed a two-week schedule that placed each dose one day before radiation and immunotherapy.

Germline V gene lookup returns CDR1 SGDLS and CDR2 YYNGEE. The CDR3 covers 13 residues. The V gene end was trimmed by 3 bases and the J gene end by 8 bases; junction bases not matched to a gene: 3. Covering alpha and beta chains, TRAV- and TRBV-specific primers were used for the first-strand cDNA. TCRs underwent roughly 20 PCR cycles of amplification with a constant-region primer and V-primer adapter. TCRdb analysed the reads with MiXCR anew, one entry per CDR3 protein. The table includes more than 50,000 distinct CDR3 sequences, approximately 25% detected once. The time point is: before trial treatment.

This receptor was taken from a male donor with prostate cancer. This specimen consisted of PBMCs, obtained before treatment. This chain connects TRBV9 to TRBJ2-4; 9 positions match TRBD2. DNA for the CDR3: TGTGCCAGCAGCGCCGCGGGAGGGGACATTCAGTACTTC. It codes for CASSAAGGDIQYF.